Listed here are 8 T cell receptor beta chains from one sample, sequenced in a study of shared clonotypes between healthy human individuals. The data were produced by immunoSEQ multiplex PCR, yet TCRdb's version contains in-frame clones alone and is incomplete. The sample shows 600,000 to 750,000 clones, 72% of them seen only once. Sequenced material: memory CD4+ T cells sorted from blood. Subset indicated: CD45RA-negative fraction. The source of these receptors is a woman in her 30s in good health.

This clone was picked up a small number of times. The chain employs TRBV13 and TRBJ2-3; D is uncertain. Germline V gene lookup returns CDR1 PRHDT and CDR2 FYEKMQ (reference sequence). V was clipped by 5 bases and J by 4 bases, with 7 bases between them. CDR3 length: 12 residues. Written as DNA, the CDR3 is TGTGCCAGCAGCCATAGTGCAGATACGCAGTATTTT. It yields the protein CASSHSADTQYF.

The J gene is TRBJ1-1, the V gene TRBV13, with TRBD1 identical over 7 bases. Germline V gene sequence: CDR1 PRHDT, CDR2 FYEKMQ (reference sequence). Trimming removed 1 base from V and 7 bases from J; junction bases left unmatched: 9. The CDR3 is 15 amino acids. The CDR3 DNA is TGTGCCAGCAGCTTAGAGGGAGACAGGGATTATGAAGCTTTCTTT. Its protein is CASSLEGDRDYEAFF.

This clone was observed a handful of times. V usage is TRBV6-5 and J usage is TRBJ2-7, with 9 bases matching TRBD2. Trimming cost V 6 bases and J 5 bases; bases outside gene matches: 8. This CDR3 is built from 14 residues. CDR1 and CDR2 from the germline V gene are MNHEY and SVGAGI. As DNA, the CDR3 is TGTGCCAGCAGCCGTAGGACTAGCGACAACGAGCAGTACTTC. Its translation is CASSRRTSDNEQYF.

J is TRBJ2-1 and V is TRBV4-1, with D hard to call. CDR3 length equals 16 residues. The V and J ends lost 2 bases and 7 bases respectively, with 18 bases between them. CDR1 and CDR2 from the germline V gene are MGHRA and YSYEKL. CDR3 sequence reads: CASSQFPSSEKNEQFF. CDR3 in DNA: TGCGCCAGCAGCCAATTCCCCTCCTCGGAGAAGAATGAGCAGTTCTTC.

The chain links TRBV7-2 to TRBJ2-1; TRBD2 might be the D (6 bases). V was pared by 1 base and J by 7 bases, with 17 bases between. The CDR3 covers 16 residues. Germline values: CDR1 SGHTA, CDR2 FQGNSA. The CDR3: CASSLGGGAGFNEQFF. CDR3 DNA: TGTGCCAGCAGCTTAGGTGGCGGGGCTGGGTTTAATGAGCAGTTCTTC.

J is TRBJ1-5 and V is TRBV4-1; the D gene is possibly TRBD1 (6 bases). The length of the CDR3 is 15 residues. Deletions cut 1 base from V and 7 bases from J, with 14 bases between. The germline gives CDR1 MGHRA, CDR2 YSYEKL. The CDR3 DNA sequence: TGCGCCAGCAGCCAAGCCCCTGAGCAGGGGCAGCCCCAGCATTTT. Amino acid sequence: CASSQAPEQGQPQHF.

The CDR3 region is CASSPPPGIEQYF. The DNA of the CDR3 is TGTGCCAGCAGTCCACCCCCAGGGATCGAGCAGTACTTC. This chain joins TRBV27 and TRBJ2-7; D is possibly TRBD1 (5 bases). The germline V gene encodes CDR1 MNHEY and CDR2 SMNVEV (reference sequence). The V end was cut by 5 bases, the J end by 6 bases, with 14 bases between. The CDR3 covers 13 residues.

The rearrangement uses TRBV19 and TRBJ2-1; 11 bases map to TRBD2. J lost 5 bases, V lost 5 bases, and 5 bases had no gene match. Germline CDR1 and CDR2: LNHDA and SQIVND (reference sequence). The CDR3 sequence is 15 residues long. CDR3 sequence (DNA): TGTGCCAGTAGTTCGACTAGCGGGGCTCACAATGAGCAGTTCTTC. It is translated as CASSSTSGAHNEQFF.